This passage covers 26 T cell receptor beta chains from one sample sequenced in a study of control samples from healthy donors and cancer patients. Measured with immunoSEQ multiplex PCR; TCRdb has only the in-frame clones, and not every one. The table has roughly 400,000 clones, 90% seen once; the top ten hold around 6.4%. Sequenced sample: PBMCs. These receptors all come from a man in his forties or fifties with head and neck cancer.

Notes on this clone: The same CDR3 also results from other DNA sequences found in this sample. This sequence joins TRBV30 and TRBJ2-2; D ambiguous. Germline CDR1 and CDR2: GTSNPN and SVGIG (reference sequence). V lost 5 bases and J lost 0, with 10 bases in between. The CDR3 consists of 14 residues. The CDR3 here is CAWGPGANTGELFF. The CDR3 DNA sequence: TGTGCCTGGGGCCCTGGGGCGAACACCGGGGAGCTGTTTTTT.

V usage is TRBV9 and J usage is TRBJ1-4; 9 nucleotides agree with TRBD1. CDR1 and CDR2 (germline): SGDLS, YYNGEE. This CDR3 comprises 14 residues. V shed 5 bases, J shed 8 bases, and the junction held 7 bases outside the gene matches. The CDR3 is CASSPGQGNEKLFF. The CDR3 DNA reads as TGTGCCAGCAGTCCTGGACAGGGGAACGAAAAACTGTTTTTT. Full variable domain (remainder filled in from reference TRBV9 and TRBJ1-4): DSGVTQTPKHLITATGQRVTLRCSPRSGDLSVYWYQQSLDQGLQFLIQYYNGEERAKGNILERFSAQQFPDLHSELNLSSLELGDSALYFCASSPGQGNEKLFFGSGTQLSVL.

V gene TRBV14 combines with J gene TRBJ2-6; D unclear. The CDR3 is 17 residues long. V was pared by 7 bases and J by 0 bases, with 16 bases between. Germline CDR1 and CDR2: SGHDN and FVKESK. This CDR3 reads CASTQESRASGANVLTF. CDR3 nucleotides: TGTGCCAGCACCCAGGAGTCAAGGGCCTCTGGGGCCAACGTCCTGACTTTC.

The chain uses TRBV6-1 and TRBJ2-1; D may be TRBD1 (6 bases). The CDR3 sequence is 16 residues long. CDR1 MNHNS and CDR2 SASEGT come from the germline V gene. Between the trimmed V and J ends, which lost 1 base and 0 bases, there was a span of 10 bases. CDR3 DNA sequence: TGTGCCAGCAGTGAAGGAACAGGGTTCTCCTACAATGAGCAGTTCTTC. Translating gives CASSEGTGFSYNEQFF.

J is TRBJ2-7 and V is TRBV5-6, with TRBD1 identical over 10 bases. V gave up 6 bases and J gave up 3 bases; unmatched junction bases: 6. Germline loops: CDR1 SGHDT, CDR2 YYEEEE. The CDR3 consists of 14 residues. As DNA, the CDR3 is TGTGCCAGCACACCGGGACAGGGGTTCTACGAGCAGTACTTC. Translating it yields CASTPGQGFYEQYF.

This clone was detected only a few times. The V call is TRBV6-5, the J call TRBJ2-7; TRBD1 matches at 7 bases. Germline trimming cut 10 bases from V and 2 bases from J; bases unmatched to any gene: 8. The CDR3 length is 13 residues. The V gene's germline CDR1 is MNHEY and CDR2 SVGAGI. As DNA, the CDR3 is TGTGCCACCCGGAGACAGGGTCCCTACGAGCAGTACTTC. Translated, it gives CATRRQGPYEQYF.

The chain uses TRBV14 and TRBJ2-7, with 7 bases lining up with TRBD1. V lost 3 bases and J lost 4; bases outside the gene matches: 18. CDR1 is SGHDN and CDR2 is FVKESK in the germline V gene. The CDR3 runs 18 residues. The CDR3 DNA sequence: TGTGCCAGCAGCCATAGTGGTCGAACCGGGACAGCAAGATACGAGCAGTACTTC. This sequence encodes CASSHSGRTGTARYEQYF.

The chain carries TRBV27 and TRBJ1-4; D not resolved. CDR3 length: 15 residues. CDR1 and CDR2 from the germline V gene are MNHEY and SMNVEV (reference sequence). The germline V and J ends were trimmed by 5 bases and 12 bases, with 22 bases remaining between them. CDR3 DNA: TGTGCCAGCAGTCCTTGGGCCTTCCCCAGAGAGGAACTGTTTTTT. Translation gives CASSPWAFPREELFF.

The rearrangement joins TRBV4-1 to TRBJ2-5; 7 bases map to TRBD1. J lost 5 bases, V lost 6 bases, and 9 bases had no gene match. This CDR3 spans 14 amino acids. Germline V gene sequence: CDR1 MGHRA, CDR2 YSYEKL. In DNA, the CDR3 is TGCGCCAGCAGTCTTACAGGGGCCGAGGAGACCCAGTACTTC. This encodes CASSLTGAEETQYF.

The rearrangement links TRBV5-6 to TRBJ1-5, with D maybe TRBD1 (5 bases). Germline V CDR1 and CDR2: SGHDT, YYEEEE. With 4 bases removed from V and 3 bases from J, the gap between germline ends came to 14 bases. The CDR3 length is 15 residues. The CDR3 sequence is CASSIRDGYNQPQHF. The DNA of the CDR3 is TGTGCCAGCAGCATCAGGGACGGTTACAATCAGCCCCAGCATTTT. The complete variable domain, with remaining parts taken from reference TRBV5-6 and TRBJ1-5, reads DAGVTQSPTHLIKTRGQQVTLRCSPKSGHDTVSWYQQALGQGPQFIFQYYEEEERQRGNFPDRFSGHQFPNYSSELNVNALLLGDSALYLCASSIRDGYNQPQHFGDGTRLSIL.

The chain uses TRBV7-9 and TRBJ1-6; 8 nucleotides line up with TRBD1. Looked up from germline, CDR1 is SEHNR and CDR2 is FQNEAQ (reference sequence). The CDR3 length is 16 residues. Losses at the gene ends were 3 bases for V and 6 bases for J; bases not matched to a gene: 7. The CDR3 protein is CASSFEPDRGNSPLHF. CDR3 nucleotides: TGTGCCAGCAGCTTTGAACCCGACAGGGGTAATTCACCCCTCCACTTT.

This chain uses TRBV7-3 with TRBJ2-1, with 12 positions matching TRBD2. In germline, CDR1 is SGHTA, CDR2 FQGTGA. The CDR3 consists of 15 residues. V trimming: 1 base; J trimming: 6 bases; junction bases outside the gene matches: 1. CDR3: CASSLRLAGANEQFF. The CDR3 region has the DNA TGTGCCAGCAGCTTAAGACTAGCGGGGGCCAATGAGCAGTTCTTC.

This chain links TRBV5-1 with TRBJ2-5, with a possible D match to TRBD1 (6 bases). The CDR3 covers 15 residues. The V end was cut by 6 bases, the J end by 2 bases, with 17 bases between. Germline CDR1 and CDR2: SGHRS and YFSETQ. DNA of the CDR3: TGCGCCAGCACCTACCGAGGGACACTTCAAGAGACCCAGTACTTC. Its translation: CASTYRGTLQETQYF.

This rearrangement joins TRBV7-2 to TRBJ2-3; D is ambiguous. Trimming left V 3 bases short and J 0 bases short, with 16 bases between. CDR1 is SGHTA, CDR2 FQGNSA, per germline. The CDR3 is made up of 17 amino acids. The CDR3 DNA reads TGTGCCAGCAGCTTTTCTGTCTTGCTCTCTAGCACAGATACGCAGTATTTT. This encodes CASSFSVLLSSTDTQYF. Using reference TRBV7-2 and TRBJ2-3 for the parts outside the CDR3, the full variable domain is GAGVSQSPSNKVTEKGKDVELRCDPISGHTALYWYRQSLGQGLEFLIYFQGNSAPDKSGLPSDRFSAERTGGSVSTLTIQRTQQEDSAVYLCASSFSVLLSSTDTQYFGPGTRLTVL.

CDR3 DNA sequence: TGCAGTGCTAGTCTCCGACAGGGAGGCTATGGCTACACCTTC. Translation: CSASLRQGGYGYTF. The rearrangement uses TRBV20-1 and TRBJ1-2, with 7 bases matching TRBD1. Germline V CDR1 and CDR2: DFQATT, SNEGSKA (reference sequence). The trim removed 3 bases at V and 4 bases at J, leaving 8 bases unmatched. The CDR3 spans 14 residues.

V gene TRBV7-3 combines with J gene TRBJ2-1; 7 nucleotides align to TRBD1. This CDR3 is built from 15 residues. Germline CDR1 is SGHTA and CDR2 is FQGTGA. J gave up 7 bases and V 0 bases, and 6 bases lay outside the gene matches. The CDR3 DNA follows: TGTGCCAGCAGCTTAACTGACAGGGTGAGGAATGAGCAGTTCTTC. Its protein is CASSLTDRVRNEQFF.

The chain uses TRBV6-2 or TRBV6-3 and TRBJ2-1; 11 bases are a match to TRBD2. V shed 6 bases, J shed 4 bases, and the junction held 5 bases outside the gene matches. The CDR3 is 15 amino acids. Germline CDR1 and CDR2: MNHEY and SVGEGT. The CDR3 DNA is TGTGCCAGCAGCCAAACTAGCGGGGGATACAATGAGCAGTTCTTC. Its translation: CASSQTSGGYNEQFF.

This clone turned up a few times. This rearrangement joins TRBV30 to TRBJ1-5, with D possibly matching TRBD1 (5 bases). Trimming removed 3 bases from V and 11 bases from J, with 20 bases in between. CDR1 is GTSNPN, CDR2 SVGIG, per germline (reference sequence). The CDR3 sequence is 14 residues long. CDR3 nucleotide sequence: TGTGCCTGGAGGGAGCGCGGGGGGATTGGGGCCCAGCATTTT. Its translation: CAWRERGGIGAQHF.

The V call is TRBV3-1 (or the pseudogene TRBV3-2), the J call TRBJ1-3, with D uncertain. In germline, CDR1 is LGHDT, CDR2 YNNKEL (reference sequence). Trimming took 5 bases from V and 0 from J, leaving 5 bases between them. CDR3 length equals 13 residues. The CDR3: CASSSDSGNTIYF. In nucleotides, the CDR3 is TGTGCCAGCAGCAGCGACTCTGGAAACACCATATATTTT.

The V call is TRBV23-1, the J call TRBJ2-7; 9 nucleotides agree with TRBD2. TRBV23-1 is flagged as an ORF with uncertain function. The V and J ends lost 6 bases and 2 bases, in that order; junction bases with no gene match: 11. The CDR3 is 16 residues long. The CDR3 bases are TGCGCCAGCAGGGGGCCTAGCGGGACAAGACCCTACGAGCAGTACTTC. Protein product: CASRGPSGTRPYEQYF.

This clone was observed a handful of times. CDR3 sequence reads: CASGHNQPQHF. The CDR3 DNA reads TGTGCCAGCGGACACAATCAGCCCCAGCATTTT. The chain uses TRBV28 and TRBJ1-5; D might be TRBD1 (5 bases). The germline V gene encodes CDR1 MDHEN and CDR2 SYDVKM. The V end was cut by 8 bases, the J end by 3 bases, with 5 bases between. The CDR3 is 11 residues long.

In regard to this clone: The germline gene is not matched at one end of the junction; a read error may be the cause. This chain joins TRBV7-3 and TRBJ1-6; 7 bases fit TRBD1. CDR3 size: 15 residues. Germline values: CDR1 SGHTA, CDR2 FQGTGA. CDR3 sequence (DNA): TGTGCCGGCAGACAGGGCAGCTCCTATAATTCACCCCTCCACTTT. Its translation is CAGRQGSSYNSPLHF.

This clone has only one observation. The V gene is TRBV7-3, the J gene TRBJ2-2; D may correspond to TRBD1 or TRBD2 (5 bases each). From germline, CDR1 is SGHTA and CDR2 FQGTGA. The CDR3 has 14 residues. V was shortened by 1 base and J by 7 bases, with 10 bases between the two germline ends. The CDR3: CASSLIIGGGELFF. CDR3 sequence (DNA): TGTGCCAGCAGCTTAATCATTGGGGGCGGGGAGCTGTTTTTT.

CDR3 protein: CASSLVPGGREKLFF. The CDR3 nucleotides read TGTGCCAGCAGCTTAGTTCCAGGGGGCCGTGAAAAACTGTTTTTT. The V call is TRBV5-4, the J call TRBJ1-4; 8 positions match TRBD1. V lost 2 bases, J lost 7 bases, and 7 bases stayed unmatched. The CDR3 runs to 15 residues. Looked up from germline, CDR1 is SGHNT and CDR2 is YYREEE (reference sequence).

On this clone: Other DNA sequences from this sample encode an identical CDR3 as well. The chain links TRBV4-3 to TRBJ2-5; 10 bases agree with TRBD1. The V and J ends lost 3 bases and 5 bases, in that order; junction bases with no gene match: 3. The CDR3 runs to 14 residues. Germline CDR1 LGHNA, CDR2 YSLEER. The DNA for the CDR3 is TGCGCCAGCAGCCAGGGACAGGGGAGTGAGACCCAGTACTTC. Residues: CASSQGQGSETQYF.

V and J are TRBV4-3 and TRBJ2-1; D may be TRBD1 or TRBD2 (7 bases each). Trimming removed 0 bases from V and 2 bases from J, with 11 bases in between. The CDR3 is 16 residues long. The V gene's germline CDR1 is LGHNA and CDR2 YSLEER. CDR3 protein: CASSQDSGGAYNEQFF. The CDR3 DNA reads TGCGCCAGCAGCCAAGATTCAGGGGGGGCCTACAATGAGCAGTTCTTC.